The sequence of this T cell receptor (beta chain) was determined in a study of blood T cells in healthy people across ages. Donors were healthy Caucasian individuals from Russia aged about 6 to 90. Isolating PBMCs gave at least 6.5 million of these cells per sample. Samples each had at least 5.5 micrograms of total RNA extracted. Combining a sample-barcoded 5' primer with a J-beta primer mix, a second PCR ran for roughly 6 to 11 cycles. Through a template-switch adaptor with 12 random nucleotides, each cDNA molecule received a tag. TCRdb itself ran the 5' RACE reads through MiXCR, one entry per CDR3 protein. The sample has 850,000 to 1,000,000 distinct CDR3 sequences, roughly 47% seen once. The germline CDR1 and CDR2 sequences are SGHAT and FQNNGV. The CDR3 covers 14 residues. The V gene end was trimmed by 4 bases and the J gene end by 8 bases; junction bases not matched to a gene: 7.

The TCR sequence derives from a woman aged 55-75 years in good health. The chain carries TRBV11-2 and TRBJ2-1; 8 bases match TRBD2. Sequencing used blood. The CDR3 coding sequence is TGTGCCAGCAGCTATAACCGGGAGGGCGATGAGCAGTTCTTC. Protein sequence: CASSYNREGDEQFF. Filled out from reference TRBV11-2 and TRBJ2-1, the complete variable domain reads EAGVAQSPRYKIIEKRQSVAFWCNPISGHATLYWYQQILGQGPKLLIQFQNNGVVDDSQLPKDRFSAERLKGVDSTLKIQPAKLEDSAVYLCASSYNREGDEQFFGPGTRLTVL.